Listed below are T cell receptor beta chains from one sample, sequenced in a study of beta chain features in type 1 diabetes. Clones were sequenced by immunoSEQ multiplex PCR, and TCRdb holds only the in-frame ones, with some missing. Found here are 350,000 to 450,000 clones, approximately 15% of them singletons; the top ten hold roughly 0.04%. The sample comprised naive CD4+ T cells from blood. The receptors were sampled from a man in his thirties or forties in good health. Both conserved end residues are trimmed from each CDR3.

V	J	CDR3
TRBV9	TRBJ2-1	ASSPSAGTEQF
TRBV7-9	TRBJ1-1	ASSLQGNEAF
TRBV6-4	TRBJ2-4	ASSDGPGDIQY
TRBV27	TRBJ2-5	ASSLATGSETQY
TRBV27	TRBJ1-1	ASSFVDRVETEAF
TRBV11-2	TRBJ2-1	ASSLVLGNEQF
TRBV2	TRBJ2-3	ASSRRSTDTQY
TRBV7-9	TRBJ1-2	ASSLWGRSYGYT
TRBV4-1	TRBJ2-5	ASSQQGLAGGETQY
TRBV28	TRBJ1-4	ASSSGALREKLF
TRBV30	TRBJ1-1	AWREVDTEAF
TRBV30	TRBJ2-3	AWSIGQGGADTQY
TRBV12-5	TRBJ1-2	ASGLTTTYGYT
TRBV9	TRBJ2-5	ASSVDPGYGETQY
TRBV4-3	TRBJ2-3	ASSRGRDFGTDTQY
TRBV30	TRBJ2-5	AWSTGLVQETQY
TRBV7-2	TRBJ2-5	ASSRSGRGETQY
TRBV5-6	TRBJ2-5	ASSLSSQGKY
TRBV5-1	TRBJ2-5	ASSIGTTGQETQY
TRBV7-9	TRBJ2-1	ASSLGIKGEQF
TRBV4-1	TRBJ2-7	ASSPTWDSKAYEQY
TRBV11-2	TRBJ2-3	ASSLRKPTDTQY
TRBV30	TRBJ1-1	AWSRHDGAF